The next 27 T cell receptor beta chains were all read from a single sample in a study of blood T cell repertoires in COVID-19. The protocol was immunoSEQ multiplex PCR, while the TCRdb copy is restricted to in-frame clones and leaves out a portion. The sample lists fewer than 65,000 clones; around 90% were seen once. The specimen was peripheral blood. These TCRs come from a woman in her sixties with active or convalescent COVID-19.

The J gene is TRBJ2-1, the V gene TRBV30; TRBD1 agrees at 9 bases. CDR1 is GTSNPN, CDR2 SVGIG, per germline (reference sequence). The CDR3 is 14 amino acids. The V segment lost 0 bases and the J segment 4 bases; nucleotides outside the gene matches: 1. For the CDR3, the DNA is TGTGCCTGGAGTGTAGGACAGGGGTACAATGAGCAGTTCTTC. It yields the protein CAWSVGQGYNEQFF.

The chain uses TRBV19 and TRBJ2-1; D may be TRBD2 (5 bases). V lost 3 bases, J lost 0 bases, and 12 bases lay in between. This CDR3 has 16 amino acids. Per germline, CDR1 LNHDA and CDR2 SQIVND (reference sequence). The CDR3 nucleotides read TGTGCCAGTAGTATCTATCCAGCGGCCTCCTACAATGAGCAGTTCTTC. Amino acids: CASSIYPAASYNEQFF.

The chain joins TRBV5-1 to TRBJ2-7; 7 bases agree with TRBD1. J was trimmed by 10 bases and V by 3 bases; bases with no gene match: 10. Germline V gene data show CDR1 as SGHRS and CDR2 as YFSETQ. The CDR3 covers 13 residues. The DNA of the CDR3 is TGCGCCAGCAGCTCCGGGACAGCAACCCCCCAGTACTTC. Translation gives CASSSGTATPQYF.

The rearrangement links TRBV6-5 to TRBJ2-5; 10 bases fit TRBD2. Trimming cost V 6 bases and J 5 bases; bases outside gene matches: 3. CDR1 MNHEY and CDR2 SVGAGI come from the germline V gene. The CDR3 totals 13 residues. CDR3: CASRLSGRETQYF. Written as DNA, the CDR3 is TGTGCCAGCAGGCTTAGCGGGAGGGAGACCCAGTACTTC.

The V gene is TRBV5-4, the J gene TRBJ2-1; TRBD1 might be the D (6 bases). The length of the CDR3 is 12 residues. CDR1 is SGHNT, CDR2 YYREEE, per germline (reference sequence). V lost 8 bases and J 9 bases, leaving 15 bases between the germline ends. Here the CDR3 reads CARGALGAEQFF. Here the CDR3 DNA reads TGTGCCAGGGGGGCCCTGGGGGCTGAGCAGTTCTTC.

V and J are TRBV12-3 or TRBV12-4 and TRBJ1-2, with 7 bases identical to TRBD1. J was trimmed by 5 bases and V by 5 bases; bases with no gene match: 5. The CDR3 has 13 residues. The CDR3 here is CASSRAGGYGYTF. In DNA form, the CDR3 reads TGTGCCAGCAGTCGCGCAGGGGGATATGGCTACACCTTC.

V is TRBV5-1 and J is TRBJ2-1, with 8 bases identical to TRBD2. The CDR3 has 16 residues. The germline gives CDR1 SGHRS, CDR2 YFSETQ. J lost 9 bases, V lost 2 bases, and 13 bases had no gene match. This CDR3 is CASSFDPGGPSSEQFF. DNA of the CDR3: TGCGCCAGCAGCTTTGACCCGGGAGGGCCGTCGTCTGAGCAGTTCTTC.

The V call is TRBV11-3, the J call TRBJ1-3; D possibly corresponds to TRBD1 (5 bases). The CDR3 extends over 15 amino acids. V was shortened by 3 bases and J by 0 bases, with 9 bases between the two germline ends. Germline CDR1 and CDR2: SGHNT and YENEEA. The CDR3 DNA follows: TGTGCCAGCAGCTTGTTTGGGGCCTCTGGAAACACCATATATTTT. The encoded protein is CASSLFGASGNTIYF.

This clone occurred once. The V call is TRBV11-3, the J call TRBJ2-7; 7 nucleotides match TRBD1. This CDR3 has 17 amino acids. J lost 2 bases, V lost 5 bases, and 15 bases had no gene match. CDR1 and CDR2 from the germline V gene are SGHNT and YENEEA. The chain's CDR3 is CASSGMFQGELTYEQYF. In nucleotides, the CDR3 is TGTGCCAGCAGCGGGATGTTTCAGGGGGAACTTACCTACGAGCAGTACTTC.

This chain joins TRBV15 and TRBJ1-2; the match to TRBD1 covers 9 bases. Germline CDR1 LNHNV, CDR2 YYDKDF (reference sequence). J was trimmed by 4 bases and V by 5 bases; bases with no gene match: 2. This CDR3 has 13 amino acids. CDR3 bases: TGTGCCACCAGCGGGGGACAGGGCTATGGCTACACCTTC. Amino acid sequence: CATSGGQGYGYTF.

This chain links TRBV3-1 (or the pseudogene TRBV3-2) with TRBJ1-5; TRBD1 matches 9 bases. Germline V CDR1 and CDR2: LGHDT, YNNKEL (reference sequence). Trimming took 3 bases from V and 7 from J; bases not matched to a gene: 4. This CDR3 contains 14 residues. CDR3 sequence (DNA): TGTGCCAGCAGCCAGAGGACAGGGGAACAGCCCCAGCATTTT. It codes for CASSQRTGEQPQHF.

J is TRBJ1-1 and V is TRBV6-1; weak D call: TRBD1 (6 bases). The CDR3 is made up of 15 amino acids. V shed 1 base and J shed 3 bases, with 12 bases lying between them. Germline loops: CDR1 MNHNS, CDR2 SASEGT. The CDR3 here is CASSEVAGGHTEAFF. The CDR3 DNA reads as TGTGCCAGCAGTGAAGTGGCGGGGGGGCACACTGAAGCTTTCTTT.

The chain recombines TRBV7-9 with TRBJ2-7; 8 nucleotides line up with TRBD1. This CDR3 contains 14 residues. The junction had 5 bases not matched to a gene; V was cut back by 5 bases and J by 2 bases. CDR1 is SEHNR and CDR2 is FQNEAQ in the germline V gene (reference sequence). This chain's CDR3 is CASSAQGGPYEQYF. In DNA form, the CDR3 reads TGTGCCAGCAGCGCACAGGGGGGCCCCTACGAGCAGTACTTC.

By proportion, this clone is medium-sized. The gene calls are TRBV2 and TRBJ2-7; 8 bases align to TRBD1. The length of the CDR3 is 13 residues. V lost 6 bases and J lost 3; bases outside the gene matches: 4. Germline V gene lookup returns CDR1 SNHLY and CDR2 FYNNEI. This chain's CDR3 is CASRGQGGYEQYF. CDR3 DNA sequence: TGTGCCAGCAGAGGACAGGGAGGCTACGAGCAGTACTTC. The full variable domain, in which reference TRBV2 and TRBJ2-7 provide the parts outside the CDR3, is EPEVTQTPSHQVTQMGQEVILRCVPISNHLYFYWYRQILGQKVEFLVSFYNNEISEKSEIFDDQFSVERPDGSNFTLKIRSTKLEDSAMYFCASRGQGGYEQYFGPGTRLTVT.

The rearrangement joins TRBV7-2 to TRBJ1-1; D is unresolved. The V and J ends lost 7 bases and 4 bases respectively, with 13 bases between them. Germline lookup yields CDR1 SGHTA and CDR2 FQGNSA. The CDR3 runs 13 residues. The CDR3 region has the DNA TGTGCCAGCACTACCCATCGGAGCACTGAAGCTTTCTTT. Encoded protein: CASTTHRSTEAFF. The variable domain in full, completed from reference TRBV7-2 and TRBJ1-1, reads GAGVSQSPSNKVTEKGKDVELRCDPISGHTALYWYRQSLGQGLEFLIYFQGNSAPDKSGLPSDRFSAERTGGSVSTLTIQRTQQEDSAVYLCASTTHRSTEAFFGQGTRLTVV.

This chain joins TRBV10-3 and TRBJ1-1, with D unclear. The CDR3 sequence is 12 residues long. Germline V gene sequence: CDR1 ENHRY, CDR2 SYGVKD. Trimming pared 3 bases from V and 6 bases from J, leaving 8 bases between. CDR3 protein: CAISERSPEAFF. In DNA form, the CDR3 reads TGTGCCATCAGTGAAAGGAGCCCTGAAGCTTTCTTT.

The V and J genes are TRBV5-1 and TRBJ1-2; 7 nucleotides agree with TRBD1. Germline assignment: CDR1 SGHRS and CDR2 YFSETQ. The CDR3 runs 17 residues. With V trimmed by 5 bases and J by 6 bases, 19 bases remained unmatched. DNA of the CDR3: TGCGCCAGCAGTTCGGGACAGTTGATACGCCCAGGCGATGGCTACACCTTC. Translated: CASSSGQLIRPGDGYTF.

The rearrangement links TRBV28 to TRBJ2-1; 9 positions agree with TRBD2. The CDR3 length is 21 residues. The V segment lost 2 bases and the J segment 3 bases; nucleotides outside the gene matches: 20. Germline V gene lookup returns CDR1 MDHEN and CDR2 SYDVKM. CDR3 residues: CASSLVTPTSGGPDYYNEQFF. The CDR3 region has the DNA TGTGCCAGCAGTTTAGTAACCCCGACTAGCGGAGGCCCCGATTACTACAATGAGCAGTTCTTC.

V is TRBV5-1 and J is TRBJ2-1, with 10 bases aligning to TRBD2. The germline V gene has CDR1 SGHRS and CDR2 YFSETQ. With V trimmed by 0 bases and J by 9 bases, 6 bases remained unmatched. This CDR3 comprises 15 residues. CDR3 sequence reads: CASSLVVSGRGEQFF. Written as DNA, the CDR3 is TGCGCCAGCAGCTTGGTAGTGAGCGGGAGGGGTGAGCAGTTCTTC. Looking up the rest from reference TRBV5-1 and TRBJ2-1 gives the full variable domain: KAGVTQTPRYLIKTRGQQVTLSCSPISGHRSVSWYQQTPGQGLQFLFEYFSETQRNKGNFPGRFSGRQFSNSRSEMNVSTLELGDSALYLCASSLVVSGRGEQFFGPGTRLTVL.

V is TRBV10-3 and J is TRBJ1-2, with 9 nucleotides matching TRBD1. This CDR3 has 14 residues. Germline-derived CDR1 and CDR2 are ENHRY and SYGVKD. Unmatched junction bases numbered 9, after V lost 6 bases and J lost 7 bases. As DNA, the CDR3 is TGTGCCATCAGGGGGAACAGGGGGCATGGTGGCTACACCTTC. It codes for CAIRGNRGHGGYTF.

The chain uses TRBV24-1 and TRBJ2-1; 7 bases are a match to TRBD1. The CDR3 length is 14 residues. Per the germline V gene, CDR1 is KGHDR and CDR2 is SFDVKD. J was trimmed by 6 bases and V by 4 bases; bases with no gene match: 5. CDR3 residues: CATSDETGSNEQFF. In DNA, the CDR3 is TGTGCCACCAGTGACGAGACAGGGAGCAATGAGCAGTTCTTC.

V usage is TRBV5-8 and J usage is TRBJ1-5; 7 nucleotides agree with TRBD1. The CDR3 covers 17 residues. Germline V gene data show CDR1 as SGHTS and CDR2 as YDEGEE. V was pared by 1 base and J by 0 bases, with 7 bases of the junction left unmatched. CDR3 nucleotide sequence: TGTGCCAGCAGCTTGCAGCAGGGGGACCATAGCAATCAGCCCCAGCATTTT. It yields the protein CASSLQQGDHSNQPQHF.

The CDR3 DNA follows: TGCGCCAGCAGCCAAGAGGGGGGGGTTCAGCCCCAGCATTTT. Amino acids: CASSQEGGVQPQHF. The rearrangement uses TRBV4-1 and TRBJ1-5, with D possibly matching TRBD1 (5 bases). CDR3 length: 14 residues. Germline V lookup: CDR1 MGHRA, CDR2 YSYEKL. V gave up 0 bases and J gave up 6 bases, with 9 bases separating them.

The gene calls are TRBV6-1 and TRBJ1-6, with D perhaps TRBD1 (5 bases). Germline V gene data show CDR1 as MNHNS and CDR2 as SASEGT. V was clipped by 7 bases and J by 11 bases, with 15 bases between them. The CDR3 contains 13 residues. CDR3 region: CASTWGEGTPLHF. The CDR3, as DNA: TGTGCCAGCACTTGGGGCGAAGGGACACCCCTCCACTTT.

The gene calls are TRBV5-6 and TRBJ1-4; tentative D call: TRBD1 (5 bases). The V and J ends lost 5 bases and 10 bases respectively, with 9 bases between them. The CDR3 length is 11 residues. Germline CDR1 reads SGHDT; CDR2 reads YYEEEE. DNA of the CDR3: TGTGCCAGCAGACGCGGGGGAAAACTGTTTTTT. It translates to CASRRGGKLFF. Combining the CDR3 with reference TRBV5-6 and TRBJ1-4 gives the whole variable domain DAGVTQSPTHLIKTRGQQVTLRCSPKSGHDTVSWYQQALGQGPQFIFQYYEEEERQRGNFPDRFSGHQFPNYSSELNVNALLLGDSALYLCASRRGGKLFFGSGTQLSVL.

J is TRBJ1-3 and V is TRBV4-2; 7 nucleotides align to TRBD1. The CDR3 consists of 16 residues. V shed 2 bases, J shed 3 bases, and the junction held 7 bases outside the gene matches. CDR1 and CDR2 (germline): LGHNA, YNFKEQ. DNA of the CDR3: TGTGCCAGCAGCCAAATTTTAAGGGACAGTGGAAACACCATATATTTT. Its translation is CASSQILRDSGNTIYF.

The rearrangement joins TRBV21-1 to TRBJ2-7; TRBD2 is the table's D call, not checked against the DNA. TRBV21-1 is deemed a pseudogene. The CDR3 spans 14 residues. The chain's CDR3 is CASSKRPRNYEQYF. For the CDR3, the DNA is TGTGCCAGCAGCAAACGTCCGAGAAACTACGAGCAGTACTTC.